This section outlines one T cell receptor (beta chain) sequence together with its context. This record belongs to a study of blood T cell repertoires in COVID-19. Overall study context: From the United States, Italy and Spain came samples of acute and convalescent COVID-19. PBMCs, B-cell-depleted T cells, or T cells provided the cDNA or gDNA that made up the material.

In the original workflow: Reference gene primers were amplified, and this amplification served to estimate nucleated cell counts. Sequencing was performed with immunoSEQ multiplex PCR; in TCRdb, only in-frame clones are kept and a portion is missing. Clone size and the V and J calls come from that table; the DNA yielded D and trimming. The sample consists of about 150,000 clones, around 91% of them appearing once. V lost 5 bases and J lost 8, with 15 bases in between. Germline loops: CDR1 MNHEY, CDR2 SMNVEV (reference sequence). The CDR3 length is 13 residues. This TCR derives from a woman aged 40-49 years with acute or convalescent COVID-19. The sample taken for sequencing was peripheral blood. The rearrangement uses TRBV27 and TRBJ1-2; D remains ambiguous. The CDR3 loop is CASSPNTETGYTF. The CDR3 region has the DNA TGTGCCAGCAGTCCAAATACAGAGACCGGCTACACCTTC.